This T cell receptor beta chain was sequenced in a study of shared clonotypes between healthy human individuals. Findings and limits, study-wide: Estimated richness was generally greater in naive than memory subsets.

Memory CD4+ cells were the fraction left after CD45RA+ naive selection. Deep-level settings were used for running the assay. The genomic DNA of each subset was split evenly across several immunoSEQ plates. Profiling relied on immunoSEQ multiplex PCR, and the TCRdb table lists in-frame clones only, not all of them. The sample contains approximately 980,000 clones, approximately 80% of which appear only once. The germline gives CDR1 WSHSY, CDR2 SAAADI. The CDR3 has 13 amino acids. Trimming took off 10 bases at V and 1 base at J, with 12 bases between the two ends. Notes on this clone: What it binds is not known.

Sequences were obtained from memory CD4+ T cells sorted from blood. Subset here: CD45RA-negative fraction. The sequence came from a man younger than 35 in good health. The V call is TRBV10-2, the J call TRBJ2-3; unclear D gene. CDR3 bases: TGCGCCAACGGCCGCGGACGCACAGATACGCAGTATTTT. Translating gives CANGRGRTDTQYF.